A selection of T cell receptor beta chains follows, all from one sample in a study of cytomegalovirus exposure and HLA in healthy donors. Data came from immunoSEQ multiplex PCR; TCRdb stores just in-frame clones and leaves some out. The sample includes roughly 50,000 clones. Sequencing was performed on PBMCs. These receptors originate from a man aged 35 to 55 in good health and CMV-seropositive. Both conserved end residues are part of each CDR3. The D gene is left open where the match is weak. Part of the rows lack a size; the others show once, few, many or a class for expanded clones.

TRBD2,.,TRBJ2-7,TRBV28,CASRPFSGSSYEQYF,TGTGCCAGCCGTCCCTTTAGCGGGAGCTCCTACGAGCAGTACTTC
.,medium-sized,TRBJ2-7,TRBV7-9,CASSRGATAERVEQYF,TGTGCCAGCAGCCGGGGAGCGACGGCGGAGAGGGTCGAGCAGTACTTC
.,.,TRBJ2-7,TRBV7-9,CASSPSTAYEQYF,TGTGCCAGCAGTCCGTCCACAGCCTACGAGCAGTACTTC
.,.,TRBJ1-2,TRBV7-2,CASSQQTGYGYTF,TGTGCCAGCAGCCAACAGACAGGCTATGGCTACACCTTC
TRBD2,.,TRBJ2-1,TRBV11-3,CASSLTTGGSYNEQFF,TGTGCCAGCAGCTTAACTACGGGGGGTTCCTACAATGAGCAGTTCTTC
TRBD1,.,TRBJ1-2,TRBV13,CASSSGDRGDGYTF,TGTGCCAGCAGCTCGGGGGACAGGGGGGATGGCTACACCTTC
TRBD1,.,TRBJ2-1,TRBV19,CASSIRTGGGGNEQFF,TGTGCCAGTTCCATCCGGACAGGTGGAGGAGGCAATGAGCAGTTCTTC
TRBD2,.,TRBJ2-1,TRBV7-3,CASSLSLSGRKYNEQFF,TGTGCCAGCAGCTTAAGCCTTAGCGGGAGAAAGTACAATGAGCAGTTCTTC
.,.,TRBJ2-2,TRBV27,CASSLRGAGELFF,TGTGCCAGCAGTTTGCGGGGAGCCGGGGAGCTGTTTTTT
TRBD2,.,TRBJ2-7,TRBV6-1,CASSELQTSGGTYEQYF,TGTGCCAGCAGTGAACTCCAGACTAGCGGGGGAACCTACGAGCAGTACTTC
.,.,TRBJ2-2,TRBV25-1,CASSEYGGNTGELFF,TGTGCCAGCAGTGAATATGGAGGGAACACCGGGGAGCTGTTTTTT
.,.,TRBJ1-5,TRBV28,CASSSDPTNKPQHF,TGTGCCAGCAGTTCCGACCCGACTAATAAGCCCCAGCATTTT
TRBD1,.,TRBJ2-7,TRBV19,CASSISGQGGYEQYF,TGTGCCAGTAGTATCTCGGGACAGGGAGGCTACGAGCAGTACTTC
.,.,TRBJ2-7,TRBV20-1,CSAPNYEQYF,TGCAGTGCTCCTAACTACGAGCAGTACTTC
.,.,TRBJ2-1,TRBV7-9,CASLGGRYNEQFF,TGTGCCAGCTTAGGTGGGAGGTACAATGAGCAGTTCTTC
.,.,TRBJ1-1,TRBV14,CASRGRNTEAFF,TGTGCCAGCAGGGGCAGGAACACTGAAGCTTTCTTT
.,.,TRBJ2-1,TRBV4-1,CASSQDGGHGGMVNEQFF,TGCGCCAGCAGCCAAGATGGAGGGCATGGGGGGATGGTCAATGAGCAGTTCTTC
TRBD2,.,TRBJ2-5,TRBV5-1,CASGAPRVAGEAETQYF,TGCGCCAGCGGAGCCCCGAGGGTAGCGGGAGAGGCTGAGACCCAGTACTTC
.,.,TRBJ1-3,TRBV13,CASSPEGGRGSGNTIYF,TGTGCCAGCAGCCCCGAGGGGGGGCGCGGGTCTGGAAACACCATATATTTT
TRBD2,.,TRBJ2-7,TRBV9,CASSVGVSGNEQYF,TGTGCCAGCAGCGTAGGGGTTAGCGGGAACGAGCAGTACTTC
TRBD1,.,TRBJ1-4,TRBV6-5,CASSYSRDRAHEKLFF,TGTGCCAGCAGTTACTCGAGGGACAGGGCACATGAAAAACTGTTTTTT
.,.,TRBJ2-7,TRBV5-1,CASRNLPGQSYEQYF,TGCGCCAGCAGGAATCTTCCCGGACAGAGCTACGAGCAGTACTTC
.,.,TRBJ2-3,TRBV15,CATSRDIDTQYF,TGTGCCACCAGCCGGGACATAGATACGCAGTATTTT
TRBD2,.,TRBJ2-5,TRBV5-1,CASSWPSTSGGSQETQYF,TGCGCCAGCAGCTGGCCCTCTACTAGCGGGGGGTCCCAAGAGACCCAGTACTTC
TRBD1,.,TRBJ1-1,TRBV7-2,CASRPQGTEAFF,TGTGCCAGCAGACCACAGGGGACTGAAGCTTTCTTT
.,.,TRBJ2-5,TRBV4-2,CASSTFQGGEETQYF,TGTGCCAGCAGTACCTTTCAGGGCGGGGAAGAGACCCAGTACTTC
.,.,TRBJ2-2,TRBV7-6,CASSLEGITGELFF,TGTGCCAGCAGCTTAGAGGGGATAACCGGGGAGCTGTTTTTT
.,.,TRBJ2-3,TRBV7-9,CASSLAGGPGDTQYF,TGTGCCAGCAGCTTAGCGGGGGGGCCGGGAGATACGCAGTATTTT
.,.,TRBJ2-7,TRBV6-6,CASSYGASPYEQYF,TGTGCCAGCAGTTACGGGGCATCCCCCTACGAGCAGTACTTC
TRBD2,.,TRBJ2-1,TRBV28,CASSPPGLADLSSYNEQFF,TGTGCCAGCAGTCCTCCGGGACTAGCTGATTTGAGCTCCTACAATGAGCAGTTCTTC
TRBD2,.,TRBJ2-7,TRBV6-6,CASKPGLGGFDEQYF,TGTGCCAGCAAACCGGGACTAGGGGGATTTGACGAGCAGTACTTC
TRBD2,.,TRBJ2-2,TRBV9,CASSVYSGVNTGELFF,TGTGCCAGCAGCGTGTATAGCGGGGTGAACACCGGGGAGCTGTTTTTT
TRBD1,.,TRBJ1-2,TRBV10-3,CAISAPGQGPYTF,TGTGCCATCAGTGCGCCGGGACAGGGGCCCTACACCTTC
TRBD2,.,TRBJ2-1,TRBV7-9,CASSSLSSGRYNEQFF,TGTGCCAGCAGCTCTCTGAGTAGCGGGAGGTATAATGAGCAGTTCTTC
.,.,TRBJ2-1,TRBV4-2,CASSQEKEAWNEQFF,TGTGCCAGCAGCCAAGAAAAAGAAGCCTGGAATGAGCAGTTCTTC
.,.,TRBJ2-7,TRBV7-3,CASSSQGRGQYF,TGTGCCAGCAGCTCTCAGGGTCGTGGGCAGTACTTC
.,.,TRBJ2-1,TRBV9,CASSVAGTSNYNEQFF,TGTGCCAGCAGCGTAGCCGGGACATCCAACTACAATGAGCAGTTCTTC